These 25 T cell receptor beta chains were all obtained from the same sample, sequenced in a study of cytomegalovirus exposure and HLA in healthy donors. PCR was performed using 60 Vbeta and 13 Jbeta primers. TCRdb's table, derived via immunoSEQ multiplex PCR, lists solely in-frame clones and lacks some. This table holds about 160,000 clones, about two thirds found once. The sample taken for sequencing was PBMCs. The source of these receptors is a woman aged 18-35 years in good health and CMV-seropositive.

The chain recombines TRBV5-1 with TRBJ2-3; the match to TRBD2 covers 10 bases. The CDR3 has 16 amino acids. The J segment lost 3 bases and the V segment lost 4 bases, leaving 8 bases of the junction unmatched. From germline, CDR1 is SGHRS and CDR2 YFSETQ. The CDR3 DNA follows: TGCGCCAGCAGCCTTAGGCCTAGCGGGGGTACAGATACGCAGTATTTT. This translates into CASSLRPSGGTDTQYF.

This sequence joins TRBV30 and TRBJ2-5, with TRBD1 as a possible D gene (5 bases). The CDR3 is 15 residues long. The V gene's germline CDR1 is GTSNPN and CDR2 SVGIG (reference sequence). The V and J ends lost 2 bases and 7 bases respectively, with 20 bases between them. CDR3 sequence: CAWSFRQTSPGTQYF. CDR3 nucleotides: TGTGCCTGGAGTTTCAGACAGACCAGTCCGGGGACCCAGTACTTC. Using reference TRBV30 and TRBJ2-5 for the parts outside the CDR3, the full variable domain is SQTIHQWPATLVQPVGSPLSLECTVEGTSNPNLYWYRQAAGRGLQLLFYSVGIGQISSEVPQNLSASRPQDRQFILSSKKLLLSDSGFYLCAWSFRQTSPGTQYFGPGTRLLVL.

The chain recombines TRBV9 with TRBJ2-1; 11 positions agree with TRBD2. The germline V gene encodes CDR1 SGDLS and CDR2 YYNGEE. CDR3 length: 15 residues. V trimming: 0 bases; J trimming: 6 bases; junction bases outside the gene matches: 2. As DNA, the CDR3 is TGTGCCAGCAGCGTAGTAGCGGGGGGGATCAATGAGCAGTTCTTC. Residues: CASSVVAGGINEQFF. The complete variable domain, with remaining parts taken from reference TRBV9 and TRBJ2-1, reads DSGVTQTPKHLITATGQRVTLRCSPRSGDLSVYWYQQSLDQGLQFLIQYYNGEERAKGNILERFSAQQFPDLHSELNLSSLELGDSALYFCASSVVAGGINEQFFGPGTRLTVL.

The chain joins TRBV4-2 to TRBJ1-5; the D is unclear. Trimming cost V 0 bases and J 1 base, with 7 bases left between them. The germline V gene has CDR1 LGHNA and CDR2 YNFKEQ. CDR3 size: 15 residues. The CDR3 sequence is CASSQESGSNQPQHF. In DNA, the CDR3 is TGTGCCAGCAGCCAAGAGTCGGGGAGCAATCAGCCCCAGCATTTT.

The rearrangement links TRBV9 to TRBJ2-5; 10 nucleotides line up with TRBD2. The J segment lost 5 bases and the V segment lost 4 bases, leaving 14 bases of the junction unmatched. This CDR3 contains 17 residues. The germline gives CDR1 SGDLS, CDR2 YYNGEE. The CDR3 spells CASSPLSGGGWLETQYF. The DNA of the CDR3 is TGTGCCAGCAGCCCCCTAAGCGGGGGGGGGTGGTTGGAGACCCAGTACTTC.

This chain joins TRBV7-2 and TRBJ1-5; a possible D gene is TRBD1 (5 bases). Germline V lookup: CDR1 SGHTA, CDR2 FQGNSA. Trimming took off 5 bases at V and 3 bases at J, with 23 bases between the two ends. The CDR3 spans 18 residues. CDR3 loop: CASSPIGLGGGYNQPQHF. The DNA of the CDR3 is TGTGCCAGCAGCCCGATTGGCTTGGGGGGAGGGTACAATCAGCCCCAGCATTTT. Using reference TRBV7-2 and TRBJ1-5 for the parts outside the CDR3, the full variable domain is GAGVSQSPSNKVTEKGKDVELRCDPISGHTALYWYRQSLGQGLEFLIYFQGNSAPDKSGLPSDRFSAERTGGSVSTLTIQRTQQEDSAVYLCASSPIGLGGGYNQPQHFGDGTRLSIL.

The chain combines TRBV19 with TRBJ2-5; 13 nucleotides line up with TRBD2. The CDR3 is 16 residues long. The germline gives CDR1 LNHDA, CDR2 SQIVND (reference sequence). The ends lost 5 bases at V and 2 bases at J; junction bases unmatched: 5. The CDR3 loop is CASSRGLAGVQETQYF. The CDR3 DNA sequence: TGTGCCAGTAGTCGCGGACTAGCGGGGGTACAAGAGACCCAGTACTTC. Full variable domain (rest looked up from reference TRBV19 and TRBJ2-5): DGGITQSPKYLFRKEGQNVTLSCEQNLNHDAMYWYRQDPGQGLRLIYYSQIVNDFQKGDIAEGYSVSREKKESFPLTVTSAQKNPTAFYLCASSRGLAGVQETQYFGPGTRLLVL.

The chain uses TRBV27 and TRBJ1-1; D possibly corresponds to TRBD1 (5 bases). Germline V gene sequence: CDR1 MNHEY, CDR2 SMNVEV (reference sequence). This CDR3 region has 14 residues. The CDR3 sequence is CAAGRDWGETEAFF. CDR3 coding DNA: TGTGCTGCCGGCAGAGATTGGGGGGAGACTGAAGCTTTCTTT.

Of note for this clone: One end of the junction is discordant with germline, which a read error may explain. V gene TRBV7-7 combines with J gene TRBJ2-7; 8 bases agree with TRBD1. From germline, CDR1 is SSHAT and CDR2 FNYEAQ (reference sequence). This CDR3 is built from 15 residues. CDR3 DNA: TGTGCTAGCAGCTTAAGGGCAGGGGGCGACTACGAGCAGTACTTC. This sequence encodes CASSLRAGGDYEQYF.

The chain couples TRBV7-2 to TRBJ2-7; TRBD2 aligns across 7 bases. The V gene end was trimmed by 1 base and the J gene end by 0 bases; junction bases not matched to a gene: 6. CDR3 length: 16 residues. The germline gives CDR1 SGHTA, CDR2 FQGNSA. The CDR3 here is CASSLGGGGGSYEQYF. CDR3 coding DNA: TGTGCCAGCAGCTTAGGTGGGGGGGGTGGCTCCTACGAGCAGTACTTC.

This chain joins TRBV4-3 and TRBJ2-1, with D possibly matching TRBD2 (6 bases). Germline CDR1 and CDR2: LGHNA and YSLEER. V was trimmed by 1 base and J by 7 bases, leaving 23 bases between them. The CDR3 runs to 18 residues. The CDR3 sequence: CASSQALPSVGYRNEQFF. In DNA, the CDR3 is TGCGCCAGCAGCCAAGCTCTCCCTAGCGTGGGGTATAGGAATGAGCAGTTCTTC.

The chain couples TRBV27 to TRBJ2-5; TRBD1 is a possible D gene (7 bases). The CDR3 is 16 amino acids. Germline assignment: CDR1 MNHEY and CDR2 SMNVEV (reference sequence). Trimming shortened V by 6 bases and J by 1 base, and 18 bases separated the two germline ends. CDR3 nucleotide sequence: TGTGCCAGCAGCTTGTACGGAGGGACAGTCCAAGAGACCCAGTACTTC. It yields the protein CASSLYGGTVQETQYF.

The sample holds one count of this clone. V usage is TRBV9 and J usage is TRBJ1-2, with a possible D match to TRBD1 (5 bases). Germline CDR1 reads SGDLS; CDR2 reads YYNGEE. The germline V and J ends were trimmed by 7 bases and 5 bases, with 18 bases remaining between them. The CDR3 spans 14 residues. As DNA, the CDR3 is TGTGCCAGCCGGCGGGGAGGGACTGATTATGGCTACACCTTC. Translation gives CASRRGGTDYGYTF.

The chain combines TRBV11-3 with TRBJ2-3; 8 positions agree with TRBD2. Germline values: CDR1 SGHNT, CDR2 YENEEA. This CDR3 region has 16 residues. Germline trimming cut 0 bases from V and 3 bases from J; bases unmatched to any gene: 5. The CDR3 loop reads CASSLDPGGPTDTQYF. In DNA, the CDR3 is TGTGCCAGCAGCTTAGATCCGGGAGGGCCTACAGATACGCAGTATTTT.

The chain has TRBV6-5 and TRBJ2-1; D gene unclear. Germline CDR1 and CDR2: MNHEY and SVGAGI. V was clipped by 2 bases and J by 10 bases, with 6 bases between them. The CDR3 is made up of 11 amino acids. In DNA form, the CDR3 reads TGTGCCAGCAGTTACGCACGGGAGCAGTTCTTC. It codes for CASSYAREQFF.

This clone was seen more than once but under ten times. The V and J genes are TRBV2 and TRBJ2-4; 9 bases fit TRBD1. CDR3 length: 18 amino acids. From germline, CDR1 is SNHLY and CDR2 FYNNEI. The V segment lost 2 bases and the J segment 0 bases; nucleotides outside the gene matches: 8. CDR3 nucleotides: TGTGCCAGCAGTGAAAGGGACAGGGAATCTCTAGCCAAAAACATTCAGTACTTC. This sequence encodes CASSERDRESLAKNIQYF.

DNA of the CDR3: TGTGCCAGCGGAGACTACGAGCAGTACTTC. Protein product: CASGDYEQYF. The chain has TRBV11-2 and TRBJ2-7; D remains unclear. The CDR3 covers 10 residues. Germline CDR1 and CDR2: SGHAT and FQNNGV. Trimming removed 8 bases at V and 3 bases at J, with 5 bases between.

The J gene is TRBJ2-5, the V gene TRBV2, with 9 bases aligning to TRBD1. Trimming removed 7 bases from V and 5 bases from J; junction bases left unmatched: 2. The CDR3 extends over 12 amino acids. Germline lookup yields CDR1 SNHLY and CDR2 FYNNEI. The CDR3, as DNA: TGTGCCAGCACTGGGACAGGGGAGACCCAGTACTTC. As protein: CASTGTGETQYF. The full variable domain, its missing parts supplied by reference TRBV2 and TRBJ2-5, is EPEVTQTPSHQVTQMGQEVILRCVPISNHLYFYWYRQILGQKVEFLVSFYNNEISEKSEIFDDQFSVERPDGSNFTLKIRSTKLEDSAMYFCASTGTGETQYFGPGTRLLVL.

This clone was observed a few times. Written as DNA, the CDR3 is TGTGCCAGCAGCCAACAGGGGGCATGGGAGACCCAGTACTTC. Its translation is CASSQQGAWETQYF. The chain has TRBV5-4 and TRBJ2-5; 9 nucleotides agree with TRBD1. The germline CDR1 and CDR2 sequences are SGHNT and YYREEE (reference sequence). The ends lost 4 bases at V and 5 bases at J; junction bases unmatched: 6. The CDR3 loop spans 14 amino acids.

This clone showed up just a few times. V usage is TRBV4-3 and J usage is TRBJ1-2; 10 bases match TRBD1. Trimming took 4 bases from V and 3 from J; bases not matched to a gene: 11. CDR1 is LGHNA, CDR2 YSLEER, per germline. This CDR3 contains 17 residues. Written as DNA, the CDR3 is TGCGCCAGCAGCCCAAATCCCGGGACAGGGGTTGACTATGGCTACACCTTC. Translation: CASSPNPGTGVDYGYTF.

This sequence joins TRBV28 and TRBJ2-7; 10 bases are a match to TRBD2. CDR3 length equals 14 residues. Germline CDR1 reads MDHEN; CDR2 reads SYDVKM. Trimming cost V 3 bases and J 3 bases; bases outside gene matches: 2. DNA of the CDR3: TGTGCCAGCAGTTTTTTAGCGGGAGGCTACGAGCAGTACTTC. This codes for CASSFLAGGYEQYF.

This rearrangement joins TRBV6-6 to TRBJ1-1, with TRBD1 as a possible D gene (5 bases). CDR3 length: 14 residues. CDR1 and CDR2 from the germline V gene are MNHNY and SVGAGI (reference sequence). The V end was cut by 2 bases, the J end by 6 bases, with 13 bases between. In DNA form, the CDR3 reads TGTGCCAGCAGTTACGGCGGGGACGGGTCTGAAGCTTTCTTT. It is translated as CASSYGGDGSEAFF.

The rearrangement links TRBV19 to TRBJ1-4; D may be TRBD1 (6 bases). In germline, CDR1 is LNHDA, CDR2 SQIVND (reference sequence). CDR3 size: 15 residues. The germline V and J ends were trimmed by 3 bases and 8 bases, with 16 bases remaining between them. CDR3 in DNA: TGTGCCAGTAGTATCGTCAGGGGAGATTGGGAAAAACTGTTTTTT. This translates into CASSIVRGDWEKLFF.

This chain joins TRBV6-1 and TRBJ1-1, with TRBD1 matching over 8 bases. The CDR3 covers 11 residues. The V and J ends lost 6 bases and 10 bases, in that order; junction bases with no gene match: 4. Germline V gene lookup returns CDR1 MNHNS and CDR2 SASEGT. The CDR3 region is CASRAGGAAFF. In DNA, the CDR3 is TGTGCCAGCAGGGCAGGGGGCGCAGCTTTCTTT.

The chain couples TRBV4-3 to TRBJ2-5, with 12 positions matching TRBD2. V was pared by 0 bases and J by 7 bases, with 12 bases of the junction left unmatched. Looked up from germline, CDR1 is LGHNA and CDR2 is YSLEER. The CDR3 loop spans 18 amino acids. CDR3 residues: CASSQESFLAGGPGTQYF. CDR3 sequence (DNA): TGCGCCAGCAGCCAAGAGTCCTTTCTAGCGGGGGGGCCGGGGACCCAGTACTTC.